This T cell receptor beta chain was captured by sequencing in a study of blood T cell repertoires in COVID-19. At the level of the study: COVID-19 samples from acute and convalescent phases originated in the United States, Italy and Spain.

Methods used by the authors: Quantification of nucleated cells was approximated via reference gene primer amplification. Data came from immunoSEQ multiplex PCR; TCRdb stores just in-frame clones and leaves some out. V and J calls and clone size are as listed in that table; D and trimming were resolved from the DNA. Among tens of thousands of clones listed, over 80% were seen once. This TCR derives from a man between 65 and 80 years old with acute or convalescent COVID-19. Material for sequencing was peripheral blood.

CDR3 bases: TGTGCCAGCTCCGGGGGGGCTTACATTCAGTACTTC. Amino acids: CASSGGAYIQYF. The gene calls are TRBV28 and TRBJ2-4; 8 bases align to TRBD2. Germline CDR1 is MDHEN and CDR2 is SYDVKM. This CDR3 is built from 12 residues. V was clipped by 8 bases and J by 8 bases; unmatched bases: 5. Using reference TRBV28 and TRBJ2-4 for the parts outside the CDR3, the full variable domain is DVKVTQSSRYLVKRTGEKVFLECVQDMDHENMFWYRQDPGLGLRLIYFSYDVKMKEKGDIPEGYSVSREKKERFSLILESASTNQTSMYLCASSGGAYIQYFGAGTRLSVL.